This TCR beta chain was recovered during a study of PD-1 blockade in classical Hodgkin lymphoma. Libraries were prepared by immunoSEQ multiplex PCR; TCRdb keeps only in-frame clonotypes and omits some of them. This table has tens of thousands of clones, 60% to 85% appearing once. The germline CDR1 and CDR2 sequences are MRHNA and SNTAGT. The CDR3 has 15 residues. V gave up 2 bases and J gave up 8 bases, with 18 bases separating them. All trial patients relapsed after autologous stem cell transplantation. This receptor was obtained from a human donor with classical Hodgkin lymphoma. The sequencing used peripheral blood mononuclear cells (PBMCs), collected at baseline. The rearrangement links TRBV6-4 to TRBJ1-2, with a tentative D call TRBD1 (5 bases). CDR3 sequence (DNA): TGTGCCAGCAGTGACGGGGACGGACTCTCGAGGGGCTACACCTTC. This codes for CASSDGDGLSRGYTF.